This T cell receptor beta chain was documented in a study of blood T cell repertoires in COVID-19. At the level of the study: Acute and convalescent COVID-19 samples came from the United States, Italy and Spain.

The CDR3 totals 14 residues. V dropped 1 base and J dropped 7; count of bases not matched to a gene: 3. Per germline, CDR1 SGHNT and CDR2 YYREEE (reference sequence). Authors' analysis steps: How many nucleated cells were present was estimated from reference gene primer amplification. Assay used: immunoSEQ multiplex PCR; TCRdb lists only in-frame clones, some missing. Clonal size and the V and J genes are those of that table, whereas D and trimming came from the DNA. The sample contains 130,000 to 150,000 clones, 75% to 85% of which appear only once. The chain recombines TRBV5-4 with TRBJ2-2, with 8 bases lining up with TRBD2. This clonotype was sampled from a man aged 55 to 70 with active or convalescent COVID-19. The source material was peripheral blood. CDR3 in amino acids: CASSLWTSHGELFF. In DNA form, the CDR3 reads TGTGCCAGCAGCTTGTGGACTAGCCACGGGGAGCTGTTTTTT.